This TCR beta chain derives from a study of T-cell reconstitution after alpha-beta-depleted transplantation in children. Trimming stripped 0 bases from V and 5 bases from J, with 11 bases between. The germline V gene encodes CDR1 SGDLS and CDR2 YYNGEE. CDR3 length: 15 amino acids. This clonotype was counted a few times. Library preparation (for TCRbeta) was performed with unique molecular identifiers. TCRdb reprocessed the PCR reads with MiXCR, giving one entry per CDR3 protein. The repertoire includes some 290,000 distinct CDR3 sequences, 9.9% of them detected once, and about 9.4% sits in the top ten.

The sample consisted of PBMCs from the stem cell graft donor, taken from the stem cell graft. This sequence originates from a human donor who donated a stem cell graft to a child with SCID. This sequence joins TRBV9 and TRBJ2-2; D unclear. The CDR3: CASSVDPRETGELFF. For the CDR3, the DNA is TGTGCCAGCAGCGTAGACCCCCGTGAGACCGGGGAGCTGTTTTTT.